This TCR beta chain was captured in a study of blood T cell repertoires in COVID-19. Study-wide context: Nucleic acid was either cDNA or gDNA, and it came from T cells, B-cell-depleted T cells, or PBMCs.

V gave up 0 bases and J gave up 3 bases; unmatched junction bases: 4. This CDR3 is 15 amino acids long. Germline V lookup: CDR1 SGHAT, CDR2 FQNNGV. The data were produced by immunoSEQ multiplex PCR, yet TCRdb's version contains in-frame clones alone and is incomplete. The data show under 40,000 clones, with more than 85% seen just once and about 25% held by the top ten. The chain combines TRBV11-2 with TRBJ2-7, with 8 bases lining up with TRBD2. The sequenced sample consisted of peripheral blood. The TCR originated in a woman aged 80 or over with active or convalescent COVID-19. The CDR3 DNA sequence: TGTGCCAGCAGCTTAGAAGAGGGGACTAGCTACGAGCAGTACTTC. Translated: CASSLEEGTSYEQYF.